Listed below are T cell receptor beta chains from one sample, sequenced in a study of CD8+ T cells in alopecia areata. This table comes from immunoSEQ multiplex PCR, and its TCRdb copy is limited to in-frame clones, with some not included. This sample carries 110,000 to 150,000 clones, about three fifths of them seen once, and the ten largest clones take 35% to 40%. Sequencing was performed on CD8+ T cells sorted from blood. Receptor source: a human donor in good health. The conserved cysteine and the conserved F or W are not part of the CDR3 here. Clone size appears in some rows only: once, few, many, or a class for an expanded clone.

>NA|TRBV9|TRBJ2-3
ASSGGAGGISTDTQY
>NA|TRBV29-1|TRBJ2-5
SVVGRETQY
>NA|TRBV18|TRBJ2-5
ASSYSLGETQY
>NA|TRBV9|TRBJ2-2
ASSTSGPGELF
>NA|TRBV2|TRBJ2-7
ASREGPGLSYEQY
>many|TRBV7-8|TRBJ2-1
ASSPMLRVGNEQF
>few|TRBV15|TRBJ1-1
ATRQGSPGTEAF
>few|TRBV27|TRBJ1-2
ASSLSGQYYGYT
>once|TRBV7-9|TRBJ2-7
ASSGTSGQDEQY
>few|TRBV29-1|TRBJ2-2
SVEDQADNTGELF
>NA|TRBV29-1|TRBJ1-2
SVEKDMGAYGYT
>NA|TRBV12-5|TRBJ2-2
ASGAGPSGELF
>NA|TRBV29-1|TRBJ2-5
SVETYDRGVQETQY
>NA|TRBV2|TRBJ2-7
ASSQGAYEQY
>once|TRBV7-9|TRBJ1-1
ASSDAGRWRTEAF